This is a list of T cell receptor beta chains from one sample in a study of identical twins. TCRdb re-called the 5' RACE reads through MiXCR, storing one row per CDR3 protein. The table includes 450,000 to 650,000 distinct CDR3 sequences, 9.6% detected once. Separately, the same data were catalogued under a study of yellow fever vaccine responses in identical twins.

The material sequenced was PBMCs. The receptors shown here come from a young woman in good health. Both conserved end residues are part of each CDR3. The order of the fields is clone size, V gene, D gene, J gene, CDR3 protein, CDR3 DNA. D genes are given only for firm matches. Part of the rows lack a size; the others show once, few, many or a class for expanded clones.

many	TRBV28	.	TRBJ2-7	CASGWADYEQYF	TGTGCCAGCGGGTGGGCTGACTACGAGCAGTACTTC
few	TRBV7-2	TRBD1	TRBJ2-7	CASSLAPQGALGEQYF	TGTGCCAGCAGCTTGGCACCACAGGGGGCGCTTGGCGAGCAGTACTTC
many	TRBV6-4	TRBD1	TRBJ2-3	CASSEISGQGADTQYF	TGTGCCAGCAGTGAAATTTCCGGACAGGGGGCAGATACGCAGTATTTT
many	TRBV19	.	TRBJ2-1	CASHWDNEQFF	TGTGCCTCCCATTGGGACAATGAGCAGTTCTTC
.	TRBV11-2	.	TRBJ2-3	CASSLRNTGSDTQYF	TGTGCCAGCAGCCTACGAAACACAGGGTCAGATACGCAGTATTTT
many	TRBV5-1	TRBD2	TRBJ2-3	CASKLAGVPDTQYF	TGCGCCAGCAAACTAGCGGGAGTACCAGATACGCAGTATTTT
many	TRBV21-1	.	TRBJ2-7	CASETGTYEQYF	TGTGCCAGCGAGACAGGGACCTACGAGCAGTACTTC
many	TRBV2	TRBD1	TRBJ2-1	CASSRGQGDGEQFF	TGTGCCAGCAGTCGGGGACAGGGTGATGGTGAGCAGTTCTTC
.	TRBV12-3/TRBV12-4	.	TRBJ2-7	CASSAPIRQNRDEQYF	TGTGCCAGCAGCGCGCCGATTCGACAGAATCGGGACGAGCAGTACTTC
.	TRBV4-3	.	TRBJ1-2	CASSQEAQVANYGYTF	TGCGCCAGCAGCCAGGAGGCCCAGGTGGCTAACTATGGCTACACCTTC
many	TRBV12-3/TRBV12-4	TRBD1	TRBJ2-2	CASSSGTGVTGELFF	TGTGCCAGCAGTTCCGGGACAGGGGTCACCGGGGAGCTGTTTTTT
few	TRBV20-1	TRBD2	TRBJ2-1	CSAPLQAGVGNEQFF	TGCAGTGCCCCCCTTCAAGCGGGAGTAGGCAATGAGCAGTTCTTC
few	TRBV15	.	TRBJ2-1	CATSRGDGINEQFF	TGTGCCACCAGCAGAGGGGATGGGATCAATGAGCAGTTCTTC
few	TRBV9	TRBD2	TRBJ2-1	CAGLTSGRSDEQFF	TGTGCCGGGTTGACTAGCGGGAGATCGGATGAGCAGTTCTTC
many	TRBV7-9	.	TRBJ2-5	CASSLSGHPYF	TGTGCCAGCAGCTTATCTGGACACCCGTACTTC
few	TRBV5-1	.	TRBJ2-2	CASSFAIPGVGSGELFF	TGCGCCAGCAGCTTTGCCATTCCGGGAGTGGGGTCCGGGGAGCTGTTTTTT
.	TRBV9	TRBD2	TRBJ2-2	CASSAGLAGSSGELFF	TGTGCCAGCAGCGCCGGACTAGCGGGATCTTCCGGGGAGCTGTTTTTT
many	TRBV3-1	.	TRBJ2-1	CASSQAPLTGLLYNEQFF	TGTGCCAGCAGCCAAGCCCCTCTAACAGGGCTATTATACAATGAGCAGTTCTTC
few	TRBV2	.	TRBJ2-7	CASSEFYGGTEEQYF	TGTGCCAGCAGTGAATTTTACGGGGGTACAGAGGAGCAGTACTTC
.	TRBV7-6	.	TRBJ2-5	CASSFRFLETQYF	TGTGCCAGCAGCTTTCGCTTTTTAGAGACCCAGTACTTC
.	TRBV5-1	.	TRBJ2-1	CASSRGRDEQFF	TGCGCCAGCAGCCGCGGCCGGGATGAGCAGTTCTTC
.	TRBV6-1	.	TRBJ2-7	CASSASGWGASSYEQYF	TGTGCCAGCAGTGCCTCGGGTTGGGGGGCCAGCTCCTACGAGCAGTACTTC
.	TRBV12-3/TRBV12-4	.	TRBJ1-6	CASSQKSSYNSPLHF	TGTGCCAGCAGTCAGAAGAGCTCCTATAATTCACCCCTCCACTTT
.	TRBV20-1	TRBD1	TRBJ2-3	CSARGAGTVFTDTQYF	TGCAGTGCTAGAGGCGCCGGGACAGTATTCACAGATACGCAGTATTTT